This TCR beta chain was captured by sequencing in a study of blood T cell repertoires in COVID-19. Across the whole study: From T cells, B-cell-depleted T cells, or PBMCs came the material, which was cDNA or gDNA.

Original processing notes: Researchers report that nucleated cell counts were estimated from reference gene primer amplification. The table came from immunoSEQ multiplex PCR; TCRdb's copy has only in-frame clones and leaves some out. The DNA gave D and trimming, while V, J and clone size come from that table. This table holds more than 200,000 clones, about 79% found once. Trimming removed 2 bases from V and 5 bases from J, with 3 bases in between. This CDR3 spans 11 amino acids. The chain has TRBV12-3 or TRBV12-4 and TRBJ2-5, with D uncertain. The receptor was derived from a man at least 80 years old with acute or convalescent COVID-19. Sequencing was performed on peripheral blood. The CDR3 spells CASSLRETQYF. In nucleotides, the CDR3 is TGTGCCAGCAGTTTACGGGAGACCCAGTACTTC.